The present TCR beta chain was sequenced within a study of T cell repertoires in cytomegalovirus infection. A single count supports this clonotype. This CDR3 region has 16 residues. From germline, CDR1 is SGHAT and CDR2 FQDESV (reference sequence). TCRdb called the reads again in MiXCR, with one record for every CDR3 protein. The table lists 740,000 or so distinct CDR3 sequences, 35% of them singletons, with around 3% in the top ten. V usage is TRBV11-1 and J usage is TRBJ2-7; 9 bases agree with TRBD1. The DNA end is a closer match to TRBJ2-1, so the J assignment may be wrong. Sequenced material: PBMCs. The sequence derives from a human donor in good health (CMV status not recorded). Some clones in this sample may be carry-over from other donors' samples. CDR3 in DNA: TGTGCCAGCAGCTCCGGCACCGGGACAGGGATTGACGAGCAGTTCTTC. Residues: CASSSGTGTGIDEQFF.